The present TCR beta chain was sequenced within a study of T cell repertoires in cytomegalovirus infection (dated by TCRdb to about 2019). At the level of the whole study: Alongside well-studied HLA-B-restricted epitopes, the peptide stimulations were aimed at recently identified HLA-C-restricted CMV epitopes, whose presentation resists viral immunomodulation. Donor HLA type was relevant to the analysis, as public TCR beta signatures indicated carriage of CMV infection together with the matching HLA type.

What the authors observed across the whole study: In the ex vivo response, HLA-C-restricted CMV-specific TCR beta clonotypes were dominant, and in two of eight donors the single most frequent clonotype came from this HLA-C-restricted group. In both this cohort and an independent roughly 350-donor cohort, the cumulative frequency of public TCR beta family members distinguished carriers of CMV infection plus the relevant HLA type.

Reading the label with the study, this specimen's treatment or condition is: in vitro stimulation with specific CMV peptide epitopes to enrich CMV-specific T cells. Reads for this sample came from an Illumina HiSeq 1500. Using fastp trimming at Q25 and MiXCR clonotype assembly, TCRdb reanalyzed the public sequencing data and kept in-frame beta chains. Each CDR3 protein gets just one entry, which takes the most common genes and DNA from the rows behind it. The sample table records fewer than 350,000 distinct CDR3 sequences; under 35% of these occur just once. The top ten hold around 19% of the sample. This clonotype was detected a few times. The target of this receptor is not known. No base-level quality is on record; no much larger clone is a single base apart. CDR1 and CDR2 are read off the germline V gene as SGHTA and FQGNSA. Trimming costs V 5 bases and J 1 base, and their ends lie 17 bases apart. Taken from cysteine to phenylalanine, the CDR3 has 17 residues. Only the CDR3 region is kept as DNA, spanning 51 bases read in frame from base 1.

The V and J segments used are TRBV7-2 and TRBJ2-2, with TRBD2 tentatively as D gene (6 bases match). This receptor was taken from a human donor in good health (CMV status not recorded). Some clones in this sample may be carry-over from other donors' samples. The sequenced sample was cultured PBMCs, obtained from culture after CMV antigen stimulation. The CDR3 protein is CASSPRPGTQNTGELFF. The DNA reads TGTGCCAGCAGCCCCCGACCCGGGACTCAGAACACCGGGGAGCTGTTTTTT. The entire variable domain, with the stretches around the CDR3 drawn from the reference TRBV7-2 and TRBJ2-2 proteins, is GAGVSQSPSNKVTEKGKDVELRCDPISGHTALYWYRQSLGQGLEFLIYFQGNSAPDKSGLPSDRFSAERTGGSVSTLTIQRTQQEDSAVYLCASSPRPGTQNTGELFFGEGSRLTVL.